Sequencing of this TCR beta chain was carried out in a study of CXCR3-negative and CXCR3-positive naive CD8 T cells. Whole-study findings and limits: More hydrophobic TRB CDR3s occurred in CXCR3-positive than in CXCR3-negative naive cells.

This CDR3 spans 13 amino acids. Comments on this clonotype: Its antigen is unknown.

The study sorted every CD8+ T cell subset in triplicate at 300,000 cells each. Naive cells were sorted as CD45RO-, CCR7+, CD27+ and CD95-. TRB cDNA was prepared as libraries by UMI-labeled 5' RACE. TCRdb reanalyzed the 5' RACE reads, giving one entry per CDR3 protein sequence and no DNA. This listing includes over 150,000 distinct CDR3 sequences. The chain recombines TRBV12-3 or TRBV12-4 with TRBJ2-3. This clonotype was obtained from a human donor in good health. Some clones in this sample may be carry-over from other donors' samples. Input material: naive CXCR3+ CD8+ T cells from blood. Subset given: CD45RO-CCR7+CD27+CD95- naive CD8+ T cells expressing CXCR3 (TNR3+). Here the CDR3 reads CASSLFRTDTQYF.